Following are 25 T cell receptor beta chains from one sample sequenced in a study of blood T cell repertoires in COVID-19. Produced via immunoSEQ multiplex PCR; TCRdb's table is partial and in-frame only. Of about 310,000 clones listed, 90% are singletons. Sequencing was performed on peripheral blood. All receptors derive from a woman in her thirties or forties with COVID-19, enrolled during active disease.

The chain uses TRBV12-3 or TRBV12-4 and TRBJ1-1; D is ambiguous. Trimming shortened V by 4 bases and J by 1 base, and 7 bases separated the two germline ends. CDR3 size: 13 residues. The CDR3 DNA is TGTGCCAGCAGTTCTCTTAGGAACACTGAAGCTTTCTTT. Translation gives CASSSLRNTEAFF.

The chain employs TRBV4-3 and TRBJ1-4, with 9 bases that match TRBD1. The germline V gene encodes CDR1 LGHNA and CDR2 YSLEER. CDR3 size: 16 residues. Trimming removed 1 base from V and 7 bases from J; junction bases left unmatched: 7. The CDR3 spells CASSQGNRGQGEKLFF. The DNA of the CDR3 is TGCGCCAGCAGCCAAGGGAACAGGGGGCAGGGTGAAAAACTGTTTTTT.

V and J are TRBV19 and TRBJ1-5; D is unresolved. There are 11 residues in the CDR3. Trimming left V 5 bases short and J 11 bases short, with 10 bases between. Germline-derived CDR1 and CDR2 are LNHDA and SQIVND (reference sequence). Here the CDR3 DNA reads TGTGCCAGTAGTCGGGGAAGGACCCAGCATTTT. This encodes CASSRGRTQHF.

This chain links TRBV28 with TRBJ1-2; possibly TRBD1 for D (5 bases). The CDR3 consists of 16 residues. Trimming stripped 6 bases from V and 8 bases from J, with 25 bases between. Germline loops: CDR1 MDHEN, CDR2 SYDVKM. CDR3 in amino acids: CASSGPGGSSASGYTF. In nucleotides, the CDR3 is TGTGCCAGCAGCGGACCGGGGGGAAGTAGTGCTTCAGGCTACACCTTC.

Written as DNA, the CDR3 is TGTGCCAGCAGTTCGACTAGCCCTACCCCCTACGAGCAGTACTTC. This codes for CASSSTSPTPYEQYF. This chain uses TRBV28 with TRBJ2-7; TRBD2 agrees at 7 bases. Germline CDR1 is MDHEN and CDR2 is SYDVKM. V trimming: 4 bases; J trimming: 2 bases; junction bases outside the gene matches: 8. CDR3 size: 15 residues.

The CDR3 nucleotides read TGTGCCAGCAGCTTAGGCAGGGTGGGCACCGGGGAGCTGTTTTTT. Translating it yields CASSLGRVGTGELFF. The chain couples TRBV11-2 to TRBJ2-2, with D possibly matching TRBD1 (5 bases). Deletions cut 1 base from V and 4 bases from J, with 10 bases between. Germline-derived CDR1 and CDR2 are SGHAT and FQNNGV. This CDR3 region has 15 residues. Full variable domain (remainder filled in from reference TRBV11-2 and TRBJ2-2): EAGVAQSPRYKIIEKRQSVAFWCNPISGHATLYWYQQILGQGPKLLIQFQNNGVVDDSQLPKDRFSAERLKGVDSTLKIQPAKLEDSAVYLCASSLGRVGTGELFFGEGSRLTVL.

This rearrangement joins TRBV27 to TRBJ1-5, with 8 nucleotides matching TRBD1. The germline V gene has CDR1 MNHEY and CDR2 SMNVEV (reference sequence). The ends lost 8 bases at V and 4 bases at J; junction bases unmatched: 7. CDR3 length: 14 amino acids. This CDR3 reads CASRAGGINQPQHF. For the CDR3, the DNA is TGTGCCAGCCGAGCAGGGGGCATTAATCAGCCCCAGCATTTT.

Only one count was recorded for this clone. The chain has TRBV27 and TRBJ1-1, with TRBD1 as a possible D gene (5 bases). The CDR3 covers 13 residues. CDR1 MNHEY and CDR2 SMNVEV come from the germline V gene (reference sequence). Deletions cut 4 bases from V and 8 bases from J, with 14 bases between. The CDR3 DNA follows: TGTGCCAGCAGTTGGGGCCCGGCGGACGAAGCTTTCTTT. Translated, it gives CASSWGPADEAFF.

CDR3 in DNA: TGTGCCACCAGCAGGGGGAAAAGTCGGAACACTGAAGCTTTCTTT. Translating gives CATSRGKSRNTEAFF. V is TRBV27 and J is TRBJ1-1; 7 positions match TRBD1. Trimming at V came to 10 bases and at J to 1 base, leaving 12 bases not matched to a gene. Germline CDR1 and CDR2: MNHEY and SMNVEV (reference sequence). The CDR3 loop spans 15 amino acids.

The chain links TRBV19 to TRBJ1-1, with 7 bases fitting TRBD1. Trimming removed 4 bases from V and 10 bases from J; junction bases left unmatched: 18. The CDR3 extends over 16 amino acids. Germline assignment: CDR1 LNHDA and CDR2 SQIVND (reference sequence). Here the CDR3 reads CASSKSRDRAPELAFF. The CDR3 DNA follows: TGTGCCAGTAGTAAGTCCCGGGACAGAGCTCCTGAGTTAGCTTTCTTT.

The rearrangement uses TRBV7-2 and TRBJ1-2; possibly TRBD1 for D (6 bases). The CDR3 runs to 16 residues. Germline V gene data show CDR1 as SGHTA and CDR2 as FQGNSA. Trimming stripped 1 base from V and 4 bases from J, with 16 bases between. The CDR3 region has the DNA TGTGCCAGCAGCTTAGGAACAGGGCTCATCTCCTATGGCTACACCTTC. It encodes CASSLGTGLISYGYTF.

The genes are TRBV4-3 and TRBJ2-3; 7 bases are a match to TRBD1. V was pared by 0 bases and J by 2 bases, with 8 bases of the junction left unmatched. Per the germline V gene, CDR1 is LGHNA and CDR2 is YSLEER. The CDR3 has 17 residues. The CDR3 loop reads CASSQDATGRHTDTQYF. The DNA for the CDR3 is TGCGCCAGCAGCCAAGATGCGACAGGGAGACACACAGATACGCAGTATTTT.

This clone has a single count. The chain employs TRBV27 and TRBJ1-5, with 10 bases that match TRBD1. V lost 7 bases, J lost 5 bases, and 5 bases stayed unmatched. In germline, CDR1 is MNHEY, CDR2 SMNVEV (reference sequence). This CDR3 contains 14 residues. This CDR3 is CASTVTGGDQPQHF. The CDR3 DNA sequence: TGTGCCAGCACCGTGACAGGGGGCGATCAGCCCCAGCATTTT.

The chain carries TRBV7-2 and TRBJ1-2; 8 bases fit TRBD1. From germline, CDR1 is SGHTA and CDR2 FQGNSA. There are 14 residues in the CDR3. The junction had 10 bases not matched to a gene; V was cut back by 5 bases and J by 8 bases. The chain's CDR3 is CASSDRGLGVGYTF. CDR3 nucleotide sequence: TGTGCCAGCAGCGACAGGGGTCTAGGAGTCGGCTACACCTTC.

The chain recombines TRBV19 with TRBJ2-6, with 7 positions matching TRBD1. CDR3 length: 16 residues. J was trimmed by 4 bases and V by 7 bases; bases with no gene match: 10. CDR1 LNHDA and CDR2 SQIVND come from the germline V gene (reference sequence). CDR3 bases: TGTGCCAGTACTCGACAGGGTCCAAGCGGGGCCAACGTCCTGACTTTC. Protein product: CASTRQGPSGANVLTF.

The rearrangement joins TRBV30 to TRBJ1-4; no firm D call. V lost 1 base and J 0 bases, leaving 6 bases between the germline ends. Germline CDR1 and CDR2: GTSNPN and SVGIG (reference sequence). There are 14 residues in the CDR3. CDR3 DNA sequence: TGTGCCTGGAGTGAATCCACAACTAATGAAAAACTGTTTTTT. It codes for CAWSESTTNEKLFF.

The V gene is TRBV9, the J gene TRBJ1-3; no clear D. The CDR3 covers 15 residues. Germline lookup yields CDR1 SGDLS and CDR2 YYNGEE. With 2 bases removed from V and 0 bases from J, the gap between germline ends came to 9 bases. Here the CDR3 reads CASSVYGDSGNTIYF. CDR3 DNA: TGTGCCAGCAGCGTCTACGGAGACTCTGGAAACACCATATATTTT.

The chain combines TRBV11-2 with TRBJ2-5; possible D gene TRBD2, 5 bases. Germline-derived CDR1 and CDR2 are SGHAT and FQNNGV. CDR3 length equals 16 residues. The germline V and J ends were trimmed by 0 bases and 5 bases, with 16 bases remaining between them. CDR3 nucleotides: TGTGCCAGCAGCTTAGATCTCGGGGTCCTCCTGGAGACCCAGTACTTC. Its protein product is CASSLDLGVLLETQYF.

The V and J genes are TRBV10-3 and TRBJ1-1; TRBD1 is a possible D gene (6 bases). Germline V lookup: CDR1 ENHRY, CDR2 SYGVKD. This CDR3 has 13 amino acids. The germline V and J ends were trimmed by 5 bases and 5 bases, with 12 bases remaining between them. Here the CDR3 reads CAISRGQGTEAFF. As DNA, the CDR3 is TGTGCCATCAGTAGGGGACAAGGAACTGAAGCTTTCTTT.

CDR3 nucleotide sequence: TGTGCCAGCAGTCCCGGGACAGGCGGAGAGACCCAGTACTTC. Amino acid sequence: CASSPGTGGETQYF. The chain joins TRBV27 to TRBJ2-5; 8 bases are a match to TRBD1. Germline values: CDR1 MNHEY, CDR2 SMNVEV (reference sequence). The CDR3 spans 14 residues. Germline trimming cut 5 bases from V and 4 bases from J; bases unmatched to any gene: 6.

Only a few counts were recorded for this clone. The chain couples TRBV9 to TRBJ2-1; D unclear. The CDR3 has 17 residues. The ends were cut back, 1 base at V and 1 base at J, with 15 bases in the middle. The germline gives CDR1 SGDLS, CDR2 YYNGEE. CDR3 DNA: TGTGCCAGCAGCGTATTTGCGAGCAGCGTGTCCTACAATGAGCAGTTCTTC. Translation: CASSVFASSVSYNEQFF.

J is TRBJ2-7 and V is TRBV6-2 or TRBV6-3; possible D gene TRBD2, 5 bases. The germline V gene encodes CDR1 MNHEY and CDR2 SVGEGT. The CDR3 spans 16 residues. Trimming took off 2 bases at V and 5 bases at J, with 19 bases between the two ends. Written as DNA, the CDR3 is TGTGCCAGCAGTTACGAGGTAGTTAGAGGGCGGCACGAGCAGTACTTC. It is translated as CASSYEVVRGRHEQYF.

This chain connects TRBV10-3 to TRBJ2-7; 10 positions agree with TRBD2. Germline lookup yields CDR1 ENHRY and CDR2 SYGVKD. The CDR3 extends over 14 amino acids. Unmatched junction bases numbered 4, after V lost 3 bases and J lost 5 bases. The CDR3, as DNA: TGTGCCATCAGTGATACTAGCGGGATGCACGAGCAGTACTTC. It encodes CAISDTSGMHEQYF.

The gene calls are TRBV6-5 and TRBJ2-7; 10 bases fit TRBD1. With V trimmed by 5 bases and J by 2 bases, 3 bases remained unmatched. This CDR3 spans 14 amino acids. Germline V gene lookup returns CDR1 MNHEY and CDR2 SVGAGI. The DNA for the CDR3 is TGTGCCAGCAGTCCGGGACAGGGGACCTACGAGCAGTACTTC. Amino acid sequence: CASSPGQGTYEQYF.

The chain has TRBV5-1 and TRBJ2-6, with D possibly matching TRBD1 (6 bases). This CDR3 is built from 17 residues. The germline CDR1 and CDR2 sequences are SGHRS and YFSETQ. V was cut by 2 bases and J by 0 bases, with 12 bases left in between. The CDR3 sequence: CASSFPPRGSGANVLTF. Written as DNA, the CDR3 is TGCGCCAGCAGCTTCCCACCCAGGGGCTCTGGGGCCAACGTCCTGACTTTC.